A single T cell receptor (beta chain) is shown here with its context. The sample holds other DNA sequences that translate to the same CDR3. The V gene's germline CDR1 is SGHRS and CDR2 YFSETQ. Losses at the gene ends were 4 bases for V and 5 bases for J; bases not matched to a gene: 6. The CDR3 runs to 14 residues. These data originate in a study of blood T cell repertoires in COVID-19. Study information: Samples came from the United States, Italy and Spain, spanning acute and convalescent COVID-19. The analysed material was cDNA or gDNA that came from T cells, B-cell-depleted T cells, or PBMCs.

Generated by immunoSEQ multiplex PCR, the TCRdb table keeps only in-frame clones and is missing some. The sample contains under 250,000 clones, roughly 82% of which appear only once. The V and J genes are TRBV5-1 and TRBJ2-5; TRBD1 agrees at 9 bases. The clonotype was recovered from a woman of 80 years or more with COVID-19, enrolled during active disease. The specimen sequenced was peripheral blood. CDR3 sequence: CASSAGQGKETQYF. The CDR3, as DNA: TGCGCCAGCAGCGCGGGACAGGGTAAGGAGACCCAGTACTTC.